This T cell receptor (beta chain) was sequenced during a study of blood T cell repertoires in COVID-19. Study-wide context: The origin of the acute and convalescent COVID-19 samples was the United States, Italy and Spain. Sources were T cells, B-cell-depleted T cells, or PBMCs; the material itself was cDNA or gDNA.

How the authors handled the data: Nucleated cell number was recorded as an estimate derived from reference gene primer amplification. The protocol was immunoSEQ multiplex PCR, while the TCRdb copy is restricted to in-frame clones and leaves out a portion. V and J calls and clone size are those listed in that table; D and trimming were worked out from the DNA. The sample includes about 220,000 clones, around 84% of them seen just once. Trimming left V 9 bases short and J 2 bases short, with 13 bases between. CDR3 size: 14 residues. Germline-derived CDR1 and CDR2 are MNHEY and SVGAGI. The gene calls are TRBV6-5 and TRBJ2-2; no clear D. Sequencing used peripheral blood. The source is a human donor in a cohort sampled during active COVID-19. In DNA form, the CDR3 reads TGTGCCAGTCTACGAACGCCAAACACCGGGGAGCTGTTTTTT. Translated: CASLRTPNTGELFF.